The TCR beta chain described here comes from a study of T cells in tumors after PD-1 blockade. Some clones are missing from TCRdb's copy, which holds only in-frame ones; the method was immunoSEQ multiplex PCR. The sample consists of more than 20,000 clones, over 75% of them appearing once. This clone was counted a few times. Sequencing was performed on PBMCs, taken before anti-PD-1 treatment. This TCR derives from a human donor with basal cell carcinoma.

The CDR3 is CASGGLGDGYTF. The CDR3 nucleotides read TGTGCCAGCGGGGGACTTGGGGATGGCTACACCTTC. The V and J genes are TRBV6-5 and TRBJ1-2; possibly TRBD1 for D (5 bases). CDR3 length equals 12 residues. Germline loops: CDR1 MNHEY, CDR2 SVGAGI. Trimming removed 8 bases at V and 6 bases at J, with 13 bases between.